This is a list of T cell receptor beta chains from one sample in a study of blood T cell repertoires in COVID-19. Data came from immunoSEQ multiplex PCR; TCRdb stores just in-frame clones and leaves some out. The sample has roughly 150,000 clones; about 85% are singletons. Sequenced sample: PBMCs or T cells enriched from blood (not recorded which). The source is a middle-aged woman who had recovered from COVID-19. Each CDR3 is given with its conserved first and last residue.

CDR3: CASSLARAYLEKLFF; J: TRBJ1-4; V: TRBV7-9
CDR3: CASSLTSGGNQETQYF; J: TRBJ2-5; V: TRBV7-3
CDR3: CASSLGIQWGDTGELFF; J: TRBJ2-2; V: TRBV5-1
CDR3: CASSYTRTGGVRPEFF; J: TRBJ2-1; V: TRBV6-2/TRBV6-3
CDR3: CASSLGQGDSNQPQHF; J: TRBJ1-5; V: TRBV7-9
CDR3: CASSPRLAGEDAVQYF; J: TRBJ2-7; V: TRBV4-1
CDR3: CASSTPGFYEQYF; J: TRBJ2-7; V: TRBV27
CDR3: CASLSRTGGGTDTQYF; J: TRBJ2-3; V: TRBV2
CDR3: CASSYGQGMFF; J: TRBJ2-1; V: TRBV27
CDR3: CASSDLSPGGRKLFF; J: TRBJ1-4; V: TRBV25-1
CDR3: CAISDGGTYNEQFF; J: TRBJ2-1; V: TRBV10-3
CDR3: CASSPEAFANTGELFF; J: TRBJ2-2; V: TRBV19
CDR3: CAWSVGGFSNQPQHF; J: TRBJ1-5; V: TRBV30
CDR3: CASSRGPGLALSYEQYF; J: TRBJ2-7; V: TRBV27
CDR3: CASTWTSGSSYEQYF; J: TRBJ2-7; V: TRBV6-5
CDR3: CASGGQGVARSTDTQYF; J: TRBJ2-3; V: TRBV27
CDR3: CASSRILAGGTDTQYF; J: TRBJ2-3; V: TRBV4-1
CDR3: CASSLAGENTEAFF; J: TRBJ1-1; V: TRBV27
CDR3: CASSLGAYNEQFF; J: TRBJ2-1; V: TRBV27
CDR3: CATSEGGVETQYF; J: TRBJ2-5; V: TRBV24-1
CDR3: CASSIVQAGGRGEQYF; J: TRBJ2-7; V: TRBV19
CDR3: CATGTGGGNTEAFF; J: TRBJ1-1; V: TRBV6-5
CDR3: CASSPDRQGEAFF; J: TRBJ1-1; V: TRBV18
CDR3: CASSEAAGTGYNEQFF; J: TRBJ2-1; V: TRBV6-1
CDR3: CAISESAQGEAFF; J: TRBJ1-1; V: TRBV10-3
CDR3: CASSPPATSGQPQHF; J: TRBJ1-5; V: TRBV18
CDR3: CASRQQGATNEKLFF; J: TRBJ1-4; V: TRBV10-2
CDR3: CAWSAAGPRNSPLHF; J: TRBJ1-6; V: TRBV30
CDR3: CASLFGGAGPFPAYNEQFF; J: TRBJ2-1; V: TRBV2
CDR3: CASSVEVGPGADTQYF; J: TRBJ2-3; V: TRBV9
CDR3: CASSKGRRTDTQYF; J: TRBJ2-3; V: TRBV21-1
CDR3: CASSHRDNYGYTF; J: TRBJ1-2; V: TRBV5-6
CDR3: CASSTRDPSYNEQFF; J: TRBJ2-1; V: TRBV5-1
CDR3: CASSETTSGGPRDTQYF; J: TRBJ2-3; V: TRBV7-8
CDR3: CAWITDPTGDGYTF; J: TRBJ1-2; V: TRBV30
CDR3: CASSPTGTAYEQYF; J: TRBJ2-7; V: TRBV25-1
CDR3: CASSGHRGLGREQYF; J: TRBJ2-7; V: TRBV25-1
CDR3: CASSLATADYEQYF; J: TRBJ2-7; V: TRBV13
CDR3: CACQDPLRQGREQYF; J: TRBJ2-7; V: TRBV30
CDR3: CASSRTSGYNEQFF; J: TRBJ2-1; V: TRBV9
CDR3: CASSVVGEGELFF; J: TRBJ2-2; V: TRBV9
CDR3: CASPWRGAYNEQFF; J: TRBJ2-1; V: TRBV10-2
CDR3: CASSETENYGYTF; J: TRBJ1-2; V: TRBV18
CDR3: CASSYGAGVDQPQHF; J: TRBJ1-5; V: TRBV6-5
CDR3: CASSDRVTSAGDEQFF; J: TRBJ2-1; V: TRBV7-9
CDR3: CASSLWDTGTSGPYNEQFF; J: TRBJ2-1; V: TRBV27
CDR3: CASSFAGQRNEQFF; J: TRBJ2-1; V: TRBV7-9
CDR3: CAWIFTPLNTEAFF; J: TRBJ1-1; V: TRBV30
CDR3: CAWSVPDRVGYGYTF; J: TRBJ1-2; V: TRBV30
CDR3: CASSSRRGPFPEQYF; J: TRBJ2-7; V: TRBV7-6
CDR3: CASSQVRAGVPEQFF; J: TRBJ2-1; V: TRBV4-2
CDR3: CASSPPGLAGGDEQFF; J: TRBJ2-1; V: TRBV18
CDR3: CASSRDRREAGELFF; J: TRBJ2-2; V: TRBV5-1
CDR3: CASNSDSDEQYF; J: TRBJ2-7; V: TRBV3-1/TRBV3-2
CDR3: CASSAADRGTEAFF; J: TRBJ1-1; V: TRBV2
CDR3: CASSLGADIYGYTF; J: TRBJ1-2; V: TRBV7-9